This T cell receptor (beta chain) was recovered during a study of blood T cell repertoires in COVID-19. Across the study: From the United States, Italy and Spain came samples of acute and convalescent COVID-19. In each case, the material was cDNA or gDNA derived from T cells, B-cell-depleted T cells, or PBMCs.

V lost 3 bases to trimming and J lost 2 bases, with 10 bases between them. Germline V gives CDR1 KGHSH, CDR2 LQKENI. The CDR3 sequence is 15 residues long. As handled by the study authors: Cell counts per sample came from amplifying reference gene primers. Some clones are missing from TCRdb's copy, which holds only in-frame ones; the method was immunoSEQ multiplex PCR. Clone size and the V and J calls come from that table; the DNA yielded D and trimming. The sample yields 80,000 or so clones, around three quarters seen once. The sequenced material came from peripheral blood. The chain employs TRBV18 and TRBJ2-2, with TRBD2 as a possible D gene (6 bases). The sequence derives from a woman in her seventies with acute or convalescent COVID-19. The CDR3 is CASSPGLDNTGELFF. The CDR3 bases are TGTGCCAGCTCACCGGGACTCGATAACACCGGGGAGCTGTTTTTT.